The 20 T cell receptor beta chains reported below all come from one sample, sequenced in a study of cytomegalovirus exposure and HLA in healthy donors. PCR involved 60 Vbeta and 13 Jbeta primers. Some clones are missing from TCRdb's copy, which holds only in-frame ones; the method was immunoSEQ multiplex PCR. The sample includes some 200,000 clones, 70% of them seen just once. Sequenced material: PBMCs. These TCRs come from a middle-aged man in good health and CMV-seropositive.

This clone came up a few times. This sequence joins TRBV11-3 and TRBJ2-1; 9 bases agree with TRBD1. The germline gives CDR1 SGHNT, CDR2 YENEEA. The CDR3 has 16 amino acids. V lost 5 bases, J lost 7 bases, and 12 bases stayed unmatched. The chain's CDR3 is CASSHSGQGRGNEQFF. CDR3 DNA: TGTGCCAGCAGCCATTCCGGACAGGGGAGGGGAAATGAGCAGTTCTTC. The full variable domain, with the rest looked up from reference TRBV11-3 and TRBJ2-1, is EAGVVQSPRYKIIEKKQPVAFWCNPISGHNTLYWYLQNLGQGPELLIRYENEEAVDDSQLPKDRFSAERLKGVDSTLKIQPAELGDSAVYLCASSHSGQGRGNEQFFGPGTRLTVL.

The CDR3 DNA is TGCAGCGTTGTCTTTAGCGGGGGCTGGTCCTACAATGAGCAGTTCTTC. Translation: CSVVFSGGWSYNEQFF. This chain links TRBV29-1 with TRBJ2-1; the match to TRBD2 covers 9 bases. CDR1 is SQVTM and CDR2 is ANQGSEA in the germline V gene. V was clipped by 4 bases and J by 1 base; unmatched bases: 8. The CDR3 has 16 amino acids.

This sequence joins TRBV19 and TRBJ1-3, with 7 bases matching TRBD1. Germline lookup yields CDR1 LNHDA and CDR2 SQIVND (reference sequence). The V segment lost 1 base and the J segment 4 bases; nucleotides outside the gene matches: 7. This CDR3 spans 16 amino acids. Here the CDR3 DNA reads TGTGCCAGTAGTATAGGAGGGGGCGCATCCGGAAACACCATATATTTT. It codes for CASSIGGGASGNTIYF.

This clone showed up just a few times. V usage is TRBV6-4 and J usage is TRBJ1-1; D is possibly TRBD1 (6 bases). Germline V gene lookup returns CDR1 MRHNA and CDR2 SNTAGT. This CDR3 contains 14 residues. Trimming took 5 bases from V and 5 from J, leaving 15 bases between them. The CDR3 coding sequence is TGTGCCAGCAGTCCCGGGGGGCAACCAACTGAAGCTTTCTTT. Amino acids: CASSPGGQPTEAFF.

The gene calls are TRBV10-3 and TRBJ1-5; TRBD1 is a possible D gene (5 bases). The V end lost 3 bases, the J end lost 11 bases, and 11 bases lay between the germline ends. In germline, CDR1 is ENHRY, CDR2 SYGVKD. This CDR3 spans 12 amino acids. The CDR3 reads CAISESGSAQHF. The CDR3 region has the DNA TGTGCCATCAGTGAATCAGGGTCAGCCCAGCATTTT.

The chain carries TRBV5-1 and TRBJ1-2, with 8 positions matching TRBD1. V was clipped by 7 bases and J by 6 bases; unmatched bases: 8. Germline V CDR1 and CDR2: SGHRS, YFSETQ. CDR3 length: 13 residues. The CDR3 reads CASGQGRFDGYTF. CDR3 in DNA: TGCGCCAGCGGACAGGGAAGATTCGATGGCTACACCTTC.

The chain combines TRBV6-1 with TRBJ1-1, with 7 bases matching TRBD1. CDR1 MNHNS and CDR2 SASEGT come from the germline V gene. The CDR3 runs 13 residues. The V segment lost 11 bases and the J segment 1 base; nucleotides outside the gene matches: 7. In DNA form, the CDR3 reads TGTGCCGCACGGGCAGGGGGGAACACTGAAGCTTTCTTT. Its translation is CAARAGGNTEAFF.

This clone appeared a few times. The chain couples TRBV2 to TRBJ2-3, with 8 bases lining up with TRBD2. Germline assignment: CDR1 SNHLY and CDR2 FYNNEI. Germline trimming cut 6 bases from V and 1 base from J; bases unmatched to any gene: 3. This CDR3 spans 14 amino acids. The CDR3, as DNA: TGTGCCAGCAGGAGCGGGGGTCGCACAGATACGCAGTATTTT. Amino acids: CASRSGGRTDTQYF.

The chain is built from TRBV6-5 and TRBJ2-5; 8 bases are shared with TRBD2. Trimming took 5 bases from V and 2 from J; bases not matched to a gene: 7. Germline V gene data show CDR1 as MNHEY and CDR2 as SVGAGI. The CDR3 loop spans 15 amino acids. CDR3 sequence: CASSRTSGPQETQYF. The DNA for the CDR3 is TGTGCCAGCAGTCGTACTAGCGGACCACAAGAGACCCAGTACTTC.

This clone appeared once. The chain links TRBV10-3 to TRBJ2-1; possibly TRBD2 for D (5 bases). Trimming left V 6 bases short and J 5 bases short, with 8 bases between. This CDR3 has 12 amino acids. Germline V gives CDR1 ENHRY, CDR2 SYGVKD. CDR3 bases: TGTGCCATCAGCGGGAACGACAATGAGCAGTTCTTC. It yields the protein CAISGNDNEQFF.

The CDR3 sequence is CASSFAASYEQYF. Written as DNA, the CDR3 is TGTGCCAGCAGCTTTGCGGCCTCCTACGAGCAGTACTTC. The rearrangement uses TRBV7-8 and TRBJ2-7; D uncertain. The germline CDR1 and CDR2 sequences are SGHVS and FQNEAQ. V lost 3 bases to trimming and J lost 0 bases, with 6 bases between them. This CDR3 is 13 amino acids long. The full variable domain, with the rest looked up from reference TRBV7-8 and TRBJ2-7, is GAGVSQSPRYKVAKRGQDVALRCDPISGHVSLFWYQQALGQGPEFLTYFQNEAQLDKSGLPSDRFFAERPEGSVSTLKIQRTQQEDSAVYLCASSFAASYEQYFGPGTRLTVT.

The chain couples TRBV18 to TRBJ2-7, with unresolved D. Germline V lookup: CDR1 KGHSH, CDR2 LQKENI. The CDR3 is 13 residues long. Trimming took off 3 bases at V and 4 bases at J, with 10 bases between the two ends. The CDR3 protein is CASSPLGAYEQYF. CDR3 DNA sequence: TGTGCCAGCTCACCCCTAGGAGCGTACGAGCAGTACTTC.

This clone was counted a few times. The genes are TRBV7-8 and TRBJ1-6; possibly TRBD1 for D (5 bases). Germline CDR1 reads SGHVS; CDR2 reads FQNEAQ. The germline V and J ends were trimmed by 5 bases and 2 bases, with 13 bases remaining between them. The CDR3 covers 16 residues. DNA for the CDR3: TGTGCCAGCAGCAAAAGCAGGGTGACCTATAATTCACCCCTCCACTTT. As protein: CASSKSRVTYNSPLHF.

The chain has TRBV19 and TRBJ2-7, with D maybe TRBD1 (6 bases). The CDR3 is 14 amino acids. CDR1 and CDR2 from the germline V gene are LNHDA and SQIVND (reference sequence). V lost 2 bases, J lost 2 bases, and 10 bases lay in between. The CDR3 sequence: CASSIHGQPYEQYF. Here the CDR3 DNA reads TGTGCCAGTAGTATACATGGACAGCCCTACGAGCAGTACTTC. Complete variable domain (other parts from reference TRBV19 and TRBJ2-7): DGGITQSPKYLFRKEGQNVTLSCEQNLNHDAMYWYRQDPGQGLRLIYYSQIVNDFQKGDIAEGYSVSREKKESFPLTVTSAQKNPTAFYLCASSIHGQPYEQYFGPGTRLTVT.

CDR3 amino acids: CASSQEGWGRNQPQHF. As DNA, the CDR3 is TGCGCCAGCAGCCAAGAAGGCTGGGGGAGGAATCAGCCCCAGCATTTT. J is TRBJ1-5 and V is TRBV4-1; D is possibly TRBD1 (5 bases). The V and J ends lost 0 bases and 4 bases respectively, with 13 bases between them. CDR1 and CDR2 (germline): MGHRA, YSYEKL. The CDR3 loop spans 16 amino acids.

The chain couples TRBV4-1 to TRBJ2-7; D perhaps matches TRBD2 (6 bases). V lost 4 bases and J lost 2, with 12 bases in between. CDR1 and CDR2 from the germline V gene are MGHRA and YSYEKL. The CDR3 contains 14 residues. DNA of the CDR3: TGCGCCAGCAGCCCACGTGGGAGGACCTACGAGCAGTACTTC. Translated, it gives CASSPRGRTYEQYF.

In the case of this clone: The junction and the germline gene differ at one end; a read error may be behind it. The chain combines TRBV5-8 with TRBJ1-2; 8 nucleotides agree with TRBD1. Germline CDR1 is SGHTS and CDR2 is YDEGEE. This CDR3 is built from 14 residues. CDR3 amino acids: CASNLQGAGYGYTF. The CDR3 nucleotides are TGTGCCAGCAACTTGCAGGGGGCAGGCTATGGCTACACCTTC.

The chain is built from TRBV13 and TRBJ1-1, with 7 bases aligning to TRBD1. CDR1 and CDR2 from the germline V gene are PRHDT and FYEKMQ (reference sequence). The CDR3 extends over 16 amino acids. V lost 0 bases to trimming and J lost 5 bases; unmatched junction nucleotides: 9. As DNA, the CDR3 is TGTGCCAGCAGCTTAGGTTTATGGAGGGGGCCGACTGAAGCTTTCTTT. As protein: CASSLGLWRGPTEAFF.

The chain recombines TRBV6-1 with TRBJ1-5, with a weak D call TRBD1 (6 bases). The CDR3 sequence is 16 residues long. The V end lost 1 base, the J end lost 7 bases, and 17 bases lay between the germline ends. Germline lookup yields CDR1 MNHNS and CDR2 SASEGT. DNA of the CDR3: TGTGCCAGCAGTGAAGGTCGAGGGGGGAGGGGACAGCCCCAGCATTTT. Encoded protein: CASSEGRGGRGQPQHF.

This clone was counted a few times. As DNA, the CDR3 is TGTGCCAGCAGCGTCGCAGGGTTGAACACTGAAGCTTTCTTT. Translating gives CASSVAGLNTEAFF. The chain uses TRBV5-4 and TRBJ1-1; a weak D match, TRBD1 (5 bases). Germline-derived CDR1 and CDR2 are SGHNT and YYREEE (reference sequence). CDR3 length: 14 residues. The germline V and J ends were trimmed by 4 bases and 0 bases, with 10 bases remaining between them.